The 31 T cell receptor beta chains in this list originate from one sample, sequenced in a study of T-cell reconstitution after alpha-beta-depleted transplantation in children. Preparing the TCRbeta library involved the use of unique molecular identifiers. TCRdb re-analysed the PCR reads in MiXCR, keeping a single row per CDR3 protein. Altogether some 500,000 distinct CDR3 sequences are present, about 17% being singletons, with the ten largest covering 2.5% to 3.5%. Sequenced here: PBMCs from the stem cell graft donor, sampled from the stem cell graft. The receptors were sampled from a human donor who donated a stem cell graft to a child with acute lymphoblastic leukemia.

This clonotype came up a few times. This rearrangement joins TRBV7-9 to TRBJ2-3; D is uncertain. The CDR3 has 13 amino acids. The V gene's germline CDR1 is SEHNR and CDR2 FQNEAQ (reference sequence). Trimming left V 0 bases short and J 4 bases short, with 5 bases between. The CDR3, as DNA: TGTGCCAGCAGCTTAGCGGCGTCAGATACGCAGTATTTT. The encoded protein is CASSLAASDTQYF.

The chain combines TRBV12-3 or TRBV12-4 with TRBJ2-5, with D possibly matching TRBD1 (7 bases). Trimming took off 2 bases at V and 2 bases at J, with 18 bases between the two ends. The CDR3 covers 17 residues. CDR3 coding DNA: TGTGCCAGCAGTTTAAAGTTCCCAGGGGGGAGTCAAGAGACCCAGTACTTC. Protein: CASSLKFPGGSQETQYF.

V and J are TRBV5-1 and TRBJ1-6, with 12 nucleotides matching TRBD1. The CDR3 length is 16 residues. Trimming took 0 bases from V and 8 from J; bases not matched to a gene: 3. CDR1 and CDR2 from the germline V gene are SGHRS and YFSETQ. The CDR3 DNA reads TGCGCCAGCAGCTTGGAGGGACAGGGGGCCTATTCACCCCTCCACTTT. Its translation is CASSLEGQGAYSPLHF.

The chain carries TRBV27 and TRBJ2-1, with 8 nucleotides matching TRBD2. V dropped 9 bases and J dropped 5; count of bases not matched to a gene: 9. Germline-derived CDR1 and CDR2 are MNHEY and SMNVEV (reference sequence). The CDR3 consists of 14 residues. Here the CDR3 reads CASLGLAGNNEQFF. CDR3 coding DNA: TGTGCCAGTCTAGGGCTAGCGGGCAACAATGAGCAGTTCTTC.

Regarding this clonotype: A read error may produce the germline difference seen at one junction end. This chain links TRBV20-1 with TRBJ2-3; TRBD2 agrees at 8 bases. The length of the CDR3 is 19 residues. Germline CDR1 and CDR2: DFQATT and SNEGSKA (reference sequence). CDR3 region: CCARVPSGTRDASTDTQYF. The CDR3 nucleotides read TGCTGTGCTAGAGTTCCGTCCGGGACTAGGGACGCTAGCACAGATACGCAGTATTTT.

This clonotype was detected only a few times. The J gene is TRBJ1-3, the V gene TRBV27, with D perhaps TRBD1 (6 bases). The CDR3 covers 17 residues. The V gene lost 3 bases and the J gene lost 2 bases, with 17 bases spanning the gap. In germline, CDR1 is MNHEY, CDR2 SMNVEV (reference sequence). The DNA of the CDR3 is TGTGCCAGCAGTTTTGTGGGAGAGGGGGGTGCTGGAAACACCATATATTTT. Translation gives CASSFVGEGGAGNTIYF.

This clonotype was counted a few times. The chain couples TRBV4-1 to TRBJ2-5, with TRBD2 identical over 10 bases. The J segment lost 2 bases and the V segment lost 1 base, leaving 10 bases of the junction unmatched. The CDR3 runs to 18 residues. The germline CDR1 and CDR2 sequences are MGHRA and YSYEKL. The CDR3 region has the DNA TGCGCCAGCAGCCAAGTTAATATGGGACTAGCGCGTCAAGAGACCCAGTACTTC. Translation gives CASSQVNMGLARQETQYF.

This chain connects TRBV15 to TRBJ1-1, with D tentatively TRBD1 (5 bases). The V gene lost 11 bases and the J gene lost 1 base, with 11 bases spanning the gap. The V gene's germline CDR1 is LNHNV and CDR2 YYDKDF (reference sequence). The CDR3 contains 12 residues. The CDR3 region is CASSTANTEAFF. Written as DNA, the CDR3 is TGTGCCTCCTCGACAGCGAACACTGAAGCTTTCTTT.

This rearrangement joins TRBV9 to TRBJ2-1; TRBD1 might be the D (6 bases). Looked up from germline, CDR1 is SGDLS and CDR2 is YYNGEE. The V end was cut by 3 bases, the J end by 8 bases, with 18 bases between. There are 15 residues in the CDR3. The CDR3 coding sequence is TGTGCCAGCAGCGGGGTGGGCAGGGGTGGCGATGAGCAGTTCTTC. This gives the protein CASSGVGRGGDEQFF.

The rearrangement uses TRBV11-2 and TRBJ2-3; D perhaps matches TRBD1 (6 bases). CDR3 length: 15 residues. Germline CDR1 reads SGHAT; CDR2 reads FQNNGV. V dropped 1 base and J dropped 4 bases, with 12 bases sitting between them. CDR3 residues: CASSLGSGEADTQYF. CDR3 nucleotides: TGTGCCAGCAGCTTAGGATCAGGGGAAGCAGATACGCAGTATTTT. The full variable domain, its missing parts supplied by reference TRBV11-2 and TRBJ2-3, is EAGVAQSPRYKIIEKRQSVAFWCNPISGHATLYWYQQILGQGPKLLIQFQNNGVVDDSQLPKDRFSAERLKGVDSTLKIQPAKLEDSAVYLCASSLGSGEADTQYFGPGTRLTVL.

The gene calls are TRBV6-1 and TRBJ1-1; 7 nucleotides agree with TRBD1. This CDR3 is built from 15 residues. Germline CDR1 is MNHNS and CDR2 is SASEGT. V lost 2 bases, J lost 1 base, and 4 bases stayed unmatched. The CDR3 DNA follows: TGTGCCAGCAGTGAATTGACAGGGAAGAACACTGAAGCTTTCTTT. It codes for CASSELTGKNTEAFF.

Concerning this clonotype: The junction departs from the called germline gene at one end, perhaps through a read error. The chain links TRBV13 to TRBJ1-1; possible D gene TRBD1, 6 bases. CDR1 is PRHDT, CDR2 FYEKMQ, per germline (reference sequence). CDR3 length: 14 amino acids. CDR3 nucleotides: TGTGCCAGCAGCTTAGGGGGGGGCGCCACTGAAGTTTTCTTT. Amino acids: CASSLGGGATEVFF.

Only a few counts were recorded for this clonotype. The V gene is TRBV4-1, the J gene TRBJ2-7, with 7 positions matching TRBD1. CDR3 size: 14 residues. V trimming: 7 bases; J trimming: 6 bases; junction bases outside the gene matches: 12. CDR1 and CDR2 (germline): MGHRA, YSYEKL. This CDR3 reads CASNNPNRGTEQYF. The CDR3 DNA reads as TGCGCCAGCAACAACCCAAACAGGGGTACCGAGCAGTACTTC.

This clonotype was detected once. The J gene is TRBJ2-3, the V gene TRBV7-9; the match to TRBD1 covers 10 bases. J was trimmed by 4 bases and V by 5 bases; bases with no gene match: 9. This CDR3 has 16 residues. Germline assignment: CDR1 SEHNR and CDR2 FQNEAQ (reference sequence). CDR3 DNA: TGTGCCAGCAGCAATCCGACAGGGGGCTTGTCAGATACGCAGTATTTT. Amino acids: CASSNPTGGLSDTQYF.

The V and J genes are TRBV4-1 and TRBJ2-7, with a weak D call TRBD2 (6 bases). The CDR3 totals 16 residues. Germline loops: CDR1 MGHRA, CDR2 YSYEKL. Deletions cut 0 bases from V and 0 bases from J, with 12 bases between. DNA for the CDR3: TGCGCCAGCAGCCAAGACGTCAAGCGGGCCTCCTACGAGCAGTACTTC. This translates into CASSQDVKRASYEQYF.

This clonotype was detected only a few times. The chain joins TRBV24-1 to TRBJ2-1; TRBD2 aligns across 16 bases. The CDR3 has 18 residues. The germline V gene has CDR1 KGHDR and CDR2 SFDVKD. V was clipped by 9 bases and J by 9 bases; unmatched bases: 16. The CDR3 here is CATSGLAGGPEGVREQFF. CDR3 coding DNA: TGTGCCACCTCGGGACTAGCGGGAGGGCCCGAGGGGGTGCGTGAGCAGTTCTTC.

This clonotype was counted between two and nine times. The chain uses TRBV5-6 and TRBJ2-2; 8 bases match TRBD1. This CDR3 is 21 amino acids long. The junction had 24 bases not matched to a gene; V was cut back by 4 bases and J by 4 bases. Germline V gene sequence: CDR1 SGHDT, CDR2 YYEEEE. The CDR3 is CASSLPPGQGFARESTGELFF. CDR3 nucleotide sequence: TGTGCCAGCAGCCTGCCCCCTGGACAGGGTTTTGCCCGAGAAAGCACCGGGGAGCTGTTTTTT.

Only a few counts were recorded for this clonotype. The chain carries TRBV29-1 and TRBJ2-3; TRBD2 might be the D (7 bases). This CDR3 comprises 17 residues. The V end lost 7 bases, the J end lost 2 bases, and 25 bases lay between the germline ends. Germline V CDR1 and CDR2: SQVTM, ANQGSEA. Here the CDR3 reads CSGAQVEGGPHTDTQYF. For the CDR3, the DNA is TGCAGCGGCGCTCAGGTAGAGGGGGGGCCTCACACAGATACGCAGTATTTT.

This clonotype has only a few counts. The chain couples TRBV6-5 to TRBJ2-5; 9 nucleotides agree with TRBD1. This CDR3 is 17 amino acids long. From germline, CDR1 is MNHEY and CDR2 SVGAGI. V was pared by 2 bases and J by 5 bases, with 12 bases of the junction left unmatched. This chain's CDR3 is CASSYDGTGPWEETQYF. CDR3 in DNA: TGTGCCAGCAGTTACGACGGGACAGGGCCTTGGGAGGAGACCCAGTACTTC.

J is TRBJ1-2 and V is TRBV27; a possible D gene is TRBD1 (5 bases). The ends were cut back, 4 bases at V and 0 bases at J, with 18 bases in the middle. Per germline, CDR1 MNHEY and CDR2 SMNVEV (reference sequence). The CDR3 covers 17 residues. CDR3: CASSSYLTAFTNYGYTF. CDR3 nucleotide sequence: TGTGCCAGCAGTTCTTACTTGACAGCGTTTACTAACTATGGCTACACCTTC.

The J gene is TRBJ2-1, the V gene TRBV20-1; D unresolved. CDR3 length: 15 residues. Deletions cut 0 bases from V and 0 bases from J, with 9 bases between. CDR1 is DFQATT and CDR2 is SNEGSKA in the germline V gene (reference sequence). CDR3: CSARDTAPSYNEQFF. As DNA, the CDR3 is TGCAGTGCTAGAGATACGGCACCCTCCTACAATGAGCAGTTCTTC.

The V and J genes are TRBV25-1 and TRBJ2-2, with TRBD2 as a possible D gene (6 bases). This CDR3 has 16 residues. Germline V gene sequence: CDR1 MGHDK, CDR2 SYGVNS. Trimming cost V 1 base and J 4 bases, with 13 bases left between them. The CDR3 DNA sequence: TGTGCCAGCAGTGAATTTAACTCGGGGGTCACCGGGGAGCTGTTTTTT. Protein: CASSEFNSGVTGELFF.

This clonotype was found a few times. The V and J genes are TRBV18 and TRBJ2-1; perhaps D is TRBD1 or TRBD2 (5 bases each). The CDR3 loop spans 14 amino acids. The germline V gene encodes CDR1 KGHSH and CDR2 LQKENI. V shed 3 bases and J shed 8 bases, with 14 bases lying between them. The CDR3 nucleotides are TGTGCCAGCTCACCGGTGGGGGAATTCTATGAGCAGTTCTTC. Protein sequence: CASSPVGEFYEQFF.

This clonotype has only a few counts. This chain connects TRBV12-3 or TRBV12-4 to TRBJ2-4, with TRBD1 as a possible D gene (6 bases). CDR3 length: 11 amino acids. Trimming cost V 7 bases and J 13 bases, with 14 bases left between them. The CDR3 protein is CASTLGGLQYF. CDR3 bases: TGTGCCAGCACCCTTGGGGGCTTACAGTACTTC.

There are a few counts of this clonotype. The CDR3 loop is CASSFPEQNYGYTF. The CDR3 DNA reads TGTGCCAGCAGCTTTCCAGAGCAGAACTATGGCTACACCTTC. The chain combines TRBV7-9 with TRBJ1-2; D uncertain. This CDR3 region has 14 residues. In germline, CDR1 is SEHNR, CDR2 FQNEAQ (reference sequence). V shed 3 bases and J shed 2 bases, with 10 bases lying between them.

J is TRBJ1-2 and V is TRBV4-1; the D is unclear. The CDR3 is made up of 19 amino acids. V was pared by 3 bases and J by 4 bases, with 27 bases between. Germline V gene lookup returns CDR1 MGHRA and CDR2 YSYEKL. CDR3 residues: CASSHSSRYYGRLSYGYTF. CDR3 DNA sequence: TGCGCCAGCAGCCATTCGAGTCGTTACTACGGACGCCTCAGCTATGGCTACACCTTC.

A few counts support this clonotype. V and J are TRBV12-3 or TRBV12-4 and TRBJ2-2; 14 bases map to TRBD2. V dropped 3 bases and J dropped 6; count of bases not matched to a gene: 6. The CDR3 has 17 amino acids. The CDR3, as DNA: TGTGCCAGCAGTTTGAGACTAGCGGGAGGGCTGGCCGGGGAGCTGTTTTTT. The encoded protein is CASSLRLAGGLAGELFF.

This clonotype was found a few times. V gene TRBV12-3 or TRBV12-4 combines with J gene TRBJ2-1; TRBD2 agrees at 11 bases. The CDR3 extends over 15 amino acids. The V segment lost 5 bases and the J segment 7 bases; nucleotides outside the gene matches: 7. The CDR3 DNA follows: TGTGCCAGCAGTCAACAACTAGCGGGAGTAAATGAGCAGTTCTTC. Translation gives CASSQQLAGVNEQFF.

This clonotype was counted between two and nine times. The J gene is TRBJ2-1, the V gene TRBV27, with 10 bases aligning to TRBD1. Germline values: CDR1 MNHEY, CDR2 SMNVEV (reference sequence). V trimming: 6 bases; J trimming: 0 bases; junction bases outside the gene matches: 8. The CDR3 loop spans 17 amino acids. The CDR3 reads CASSWDRGYTSYNEQFF. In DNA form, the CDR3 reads TGTGCCAGCAGCTGGGACAGGGGATATACCTCCTACAATGAGCAGTTCTTC.

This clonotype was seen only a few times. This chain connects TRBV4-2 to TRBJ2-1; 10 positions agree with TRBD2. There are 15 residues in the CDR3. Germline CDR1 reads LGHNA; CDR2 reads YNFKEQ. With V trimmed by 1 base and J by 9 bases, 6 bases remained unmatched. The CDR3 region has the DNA TGTGCCAGCAGCCAAGGGCTAGCGGGAGTAACTGAGCAGTTCTTC. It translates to CASSQGLAGVTEQFF.

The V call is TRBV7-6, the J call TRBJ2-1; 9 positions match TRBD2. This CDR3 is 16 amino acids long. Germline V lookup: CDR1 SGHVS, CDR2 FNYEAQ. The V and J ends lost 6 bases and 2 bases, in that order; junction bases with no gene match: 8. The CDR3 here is CASRLIAGVTYNEQFF. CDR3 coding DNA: TGTGCCAGCAGACTCATAGCGGGGGTAACCTACAATGAGCAGTTCTTC.